This T cell receptor beta chain is drawn from a study of shared T cell receptors in the human thymus. Clones were read by immunoSEQ multiplex PCR, and TCRdb kept only the in-frame ones, dropping some. The sample yields about 710,000 clones, around 87% seen once. This CDR3 is built from 16 residues. Germline lookup yields CDR1 SGHAT and CDR2 FQDESV (reference sequence). The V and J ends lost 5 bases and 0 bases, in that order; junction bases with no gene match: 7. This same sample was also part of a study on human thymus T cells. That paper adds: Thymic samples were excised during corrective heart operations.

The sequencing input was thymocytes. J is TRBJ2-3 and V is TRBV11-1; the match to TRBD2 covers 8 bases. This TCR derives from a boy in the first two years of life with a congenital heart defect. CDR3 region: CASSRATSASTDTQYF. CDR3 nucleotide sequence: TGTGCCAGCAGCCGTGCGACTAGCGCGAGCACAGATACGCAGTATTTT.